This T cell receptor beta chain came from a study of cytomegalovirus exposure and HLA in healthy donors. Overall study findings and caveats: The study listed roughly 150 cytomegalovirus-associated TCR beta chains. TCR beta sequences reportedly predicted most subjects' HLA-A and HLA-B alleles accurately.

Per the germline V gene, CDR1 is GTSNPN and CDR2 is SVGIG (reference sequence). Trimming removed 0 bases at V and 6 bases at J, with 3 bases between. There are 11 residues in the CDR3. The PCR made use of 60 Vbeta and 13 Jbeta primers. Assay used: immunoSEQ multiplex PCR; TCRdb lists only in-frame clones, some missing. This table has about 96,000 clones, roughly three fifths appearing once. A word on this clone: Its antigen remains unknown.

Sequenced material: PBMCs. V is TRBV30 and J is TRBJ2-1; D gene uncertain. This clonotype was sampled from a man aged 55 to 70 in good health and CMV-seronegative. DNA for the CDR3: TGTGCCTGGAGTGTCATCAATGAGCAGTTCTTC. Residues: CAWSVINEQFF.